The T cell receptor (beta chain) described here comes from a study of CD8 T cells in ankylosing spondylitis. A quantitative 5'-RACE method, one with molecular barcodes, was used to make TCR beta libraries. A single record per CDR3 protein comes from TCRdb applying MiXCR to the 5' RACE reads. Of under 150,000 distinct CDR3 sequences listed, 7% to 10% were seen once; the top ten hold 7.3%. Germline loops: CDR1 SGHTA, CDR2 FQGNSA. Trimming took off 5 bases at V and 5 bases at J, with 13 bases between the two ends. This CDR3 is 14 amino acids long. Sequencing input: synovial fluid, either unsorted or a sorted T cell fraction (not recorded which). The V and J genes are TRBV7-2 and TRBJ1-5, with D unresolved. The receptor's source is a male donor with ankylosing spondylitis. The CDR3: CASSLTLGYQPQHF. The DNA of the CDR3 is TGTGCCAGCAGCCTCACGTTGGGGTATCAGCCCCAGCATTTT. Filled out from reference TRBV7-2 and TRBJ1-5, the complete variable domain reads GAGVSQSPSNKVTEKGKDVELRCDPISGHTALYWYRQSLGQGLEFLIYFQGNSAPDKSGLPSDRFSAERTGGSVSTLTIQRTQQEDSAVYLCASSLTLGYQPQHFGDGTRLSIL.